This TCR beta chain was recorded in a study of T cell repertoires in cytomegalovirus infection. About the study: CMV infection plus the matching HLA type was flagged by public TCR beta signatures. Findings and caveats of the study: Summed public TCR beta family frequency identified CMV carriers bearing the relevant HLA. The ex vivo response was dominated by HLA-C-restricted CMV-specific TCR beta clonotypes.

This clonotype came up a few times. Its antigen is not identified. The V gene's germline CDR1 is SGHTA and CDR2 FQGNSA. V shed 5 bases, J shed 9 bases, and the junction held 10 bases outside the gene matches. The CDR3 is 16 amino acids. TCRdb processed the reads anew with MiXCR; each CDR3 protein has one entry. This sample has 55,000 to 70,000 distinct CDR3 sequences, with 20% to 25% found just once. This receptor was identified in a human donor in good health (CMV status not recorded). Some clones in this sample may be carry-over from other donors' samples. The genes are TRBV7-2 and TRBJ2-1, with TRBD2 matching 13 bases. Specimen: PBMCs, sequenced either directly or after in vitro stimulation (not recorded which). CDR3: CASSPGTSGAWGEQFF. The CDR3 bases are TGTGCCAGCAGCCCCGGGACTAGCGGGGCCTGGGGTGAGCAGTTCTTC.